The 20 T cell receptor beta chains given below trace back to one sample, sequenced in a study of OX40 agonist ivuxolimab in advanced cancers. TCRdb's copy holds only in-frame clones and misses some; the assay was immunoSEQ multiplex PCR. The table includes 77,000 or so clones, over 85% detected once. The material sequenced was CD4+ or CD8+ T cells sorted from blood, taken in a trial of the OX40 agonist ivuxolimab. The receptors derive from an adult with an advanced solid tumor such as melanoma, head and neck, liver or kidney cancer.

This chain connects TRBV19 to TRBJ1-1, with D perhaps matching TRBD1 (6 bases). CDR1 LNHDA and CDR2 SQIVND come from the germline V gene (reference sequence). Trimming shortened V by 8 bases and J by 8 bases, and 27 bases separated the two germline ends. The CDR3 spans 16 residues. Here the CDR3 DNA reads TGTGCCAGTGGGATGGGTTGGACAGCCTACGGGGGCGAAGCTTTCTTT. The encoded protein is CASGMGWTAYGGEAFF.

The chain couples TRBV19 to TRBJ2-2; 9 nucleotides line up with TRBD1. Germline assignment: CDR1 LNHDA and CDR2 SQIVND (reference sequence). CDR3 length: 15 residues. V shed 6 bases and J 1 base; nucleotides not matched to a gene: 3. The CDR3 DNA reads TGTGCCAGTAGAGTGGGACAGGGGAACACCGGGGAGCTGTTTTTT. Its translation is CASRVGQGNTGELFF. The full variable domain, with the rest looked up from reference TRBV19 and TRBJ2-2, is DGGITQSPKYLFRKEGQNVTLSCEQNLNHDAMYWYRQDPGQGLRLIYYSQIVNDFQKGDIAEGYSVSREKKESFPLTVTSAQKNPTAFYLCASRVGQGNTGELFFGEGSRLTVL.

V gene TRBV5-1 combines with J gene TRBJ2-1, with a tentative D call TRBD2 (5 bases). The germline CDR1 and CDR2 sequences are SGHRS and YFSETQ. The CDR3 has 15 amino acids. V was pared by 0 bases and J by 5 bases, with 12 bases between. The CDR3 sequence is CASSLGGPINNEQFF. For the CDR3, the DNA is TGCGCCAGCAGCTTGGGCGGGCCGATAAACAATGAGCAGTTCTTC.

The rearrangement joins TRBV7-2 to TRBJ2-2; D gene uncertain. Germline CDR1 SGHTA, CDR2 FQGNSA. CDR3 length equals 15 residues. The V and J ends lost 1 base and 2 bases respectively, with 8 bases between them. CDR3 DNA sequence: TGTGCCAGCAGCTTAGGAGGCAGAAACACCGGGGAGCTGTTTTTT. This encodes CASSLGGRNTGELFF. The full variable domain, rest sourced from reference TRBV7-2 and TRBJ2-2, is GAGVSQSPSNKVTEKGKDVELRCDPISGHTALYWYRQSLGQGLEFLIYFQGNSAPDKSGLPSDRFSAERTGGSVSTLTIQRTQQEDSAVYLCASSLGGRNTGELFFGEGSRLTVL.

The chain employs TRBV5-4 and TRBJ1-1, with a tentative D call TRBD1 (5 bases). Trimming took 3 bases from V and 1 from J, leaving 13 bases between them. The germline gives CDR1 SGHNT, CDR2 YYREEE (reference sequence). The CDR3 is made up of 15 amino acids. CDR3 protein: CASSSPLTGNTEAFF. CDR3 coding DNA: TGTGCCAGCAGCTCCCCACTAACAGGGAACACTGAAGCTTTCTTT. The whole variable domain, remainder taken from reference TRBV5-4 and TRBJ1-1, is ETGVTQSPTHLIKTRGQQVTLRCSSQSGHNTVSWYQQALGQGPQFIFQYYREEENGRGNFPPRFSGLQFPNYSSELNVNALELDDSALYLCASSSPLTGNTEAFFGQGTRLTVV.

The gene calls are TRBV5-4 and TRBJ2-7, with 8 bases identical to TRBD2. Germline CDR1 and CDR2: SGHNT and YYREEE (reference sequence). This CDR3 comprises 18 residues. The V segment lost 4 bases and the J segment 0 bases; nucleotides outside the gene matches: 15. CDR3 region: CASSPGGSGASSSYEQYF. DNA for the CDR3: TGTGCCAGCAGCCCCGGGGGTAGCGGGGCCTCAAGCTCCTACGAGCAGTACTTC.

The J gene is TRBJ2-3, the V gene TRBV6-5; no definite D call. The CDR3 has 15 amino acids. Trimming pared 2 bases from V and 0 bases from J, leaving 9 bases between. Germline-derived CDR1 and CDR2 are MNHEY and SVGAGI. The chain's CDR3 is CASSYQPSSTDTQYF. CDR3 coding DNA: TGTGCCAGCAGTTACCAGCCTTCTAGCACAGATACGCAGTATTTT.

The chain joins TRBV19 to TRBJ1-5; 9 bases are shared with TRBD1. The junction had 16 bases not matched to a gene; V was cut back by 7 bases and J by 6 bases. Looked up from germline, CDR1 is LNHDA and CDR2 is SQIVND (reference sequence). The CDR3 extends over 17 amino acids. The CDR3 DNA sequence: TGTGCCAGTAAGGGGGGACAGGGCCTGGCAGGGGGTCAGCCCCAGCATTTT. Its translation is CASKGGQGLAGGQPQHF.

The V and J genes are TRBV9 and TRBJ2-7; D not certain. The ends were cut back, 0 bases at V and 10 bases at J, with 20 bases in the middle. CDR3 length: 15 amino acids. The germline gives CDR1 SGDLS, CDR2 YYNGEE. CDR3: CASSVDPAVARIQYF. The CDR3 region has the DNA TGTGCCAGCAGCGTAGACCCTGCCGTGGCTAGAATCCAGTACTTC.

V gene TRBV30 combines with J gene TRBJ2-7; D is unresolved. Trimming took 2 bases from V and 1 from J, leaving 6 bases between them. The V gene's germline CDR1 is GTSNPN and CDR2 SVGIG (reference sequence). The CDR3 totals 12 residues. The CDR3 spells CAWSRLSYEQYF. The CDR3, as DNA: TGTGCCTGGAGTAGGTTATCCTACGAGCAGTACTTC.

The rearrangement uses TRBV9 and TRBJ2-1, with a possible D match to TRBD2 (6 bases). The V end was cut by 3 bases, the J end by 6 bases, with 16 bases between. Germline CDR1 reads SGDLS; CDR2 reads YYNGEE. The length of the CDR3 is 15 residues. CDR3 region: CASSADGGTFNEQFF. The CDR3 DNA is TGTGCCAGCAGCGCAGACGGGGGTACGTTCAATGAGCAGTTCTTC.

This clone has only one observation. V is TRBV5-1 and J is TRBJ1-5; no definite D call. The CDR3 runs 13 residues. Germline V gene data show CDR1 as SGHRS and CDR2 as YFSETQ. Trimming took off 0 bases at V and 5 bases at J, with 6 bases between the two ends. As DNA, the CDR3 is TGCGCCAGCAGCTTGGATACGGATCAGCCCCAGCATTTT. It translates to CASSLDTDQPQHF.

J is TRBJ2-7 and V is TRBV11-2; either TRBD1 or TRBD2 may supply D (5 bases each). CDR1 is SGHAT and CDR2 is FQNNGV in the germline V gene. The CDR3 has 16 amino acids. Trimming stripped 5 bases from V and 2 bases from J, with 19 bases between. CDR3 bases: TGTGCCAGCAGCCCGGGACGGGACCGACGTACCTACGAGCAGTACTTC. Its translation is CASSPGRDRRTYEQYF.

The chain is built from TRBV7-2 and TRBJ2-2; 9 nucleotides match TRBD1. Trimming at V came to 3 bases and at J to 6 bases, leaving 5 bases not matched to a gene. The germline V gene has CDR1 SGHTA and CDR2 FQGNSA. The CDR3 is 15 amino acids. The CDR3 protein is CASSLQGQGPGELFF. The CDR3 DNA sequence: TGTGCCAGCAGCTTGCAAGGACAGGGGCCCGGGGAGCTGTTTTTT.

The genes are TRBV5-4 and TRBJ2-7; 9 bases agree with TRBD1. The junction had 9 bases not matched to a gene; V was cut back by 3 bases and J by 5 bases. Germline CDR1 is SGHNT and CDR2 is YYREEE (reference sequence). The CDR3 has 15 residues. CDR3 sequence reads: CASSSPGQGRNEQYF. The CDR3 DNA sequence: TGTGCCAGCAGCTCCCCGGGACAGGGAAGGAACGAGCAGTACTTC.

J is TRBJ2-7 and V is TRBV7-9; unclear D gene. The CDR3 length is 12 residues. V lost 4 bases to trimming and J lost 2 bases, with 6 bases between them. Germline CDR1 and CDR2: SEHNR and FQNEAQ (reference sequence). Written as DNA, the CDR3 is TGTGCCAGCAGCTGGAAGCCCTACGAGCAGTACTTC. This translates into CASSWKPYEQYF.

The rearrangement links TRBV5-1 to TRBJ2-1, with a weak D call TRBD2 (5 bases). Germline loops: CDR1 SGHRS, CDR2 YFSETQ. This CDR3 contains 15 residues. Trimming removed 0 bases from V and 4 bases from J, with 11 bases in between. DNA for the CDR3: TGCGCCAGCAGCTTGGACGGGCTAGCATACAATGAGCAGTTCTTC. Amino acid sequence: CASSLDGLAYNEQFF.

This clone was recorded a few times. This chain connects TRBV2 to TRBJ2-5; the D is unclear. The germline CDR1 and CDR2 sequences are SNHLY and FYNNEI. Trimming stripped 4 bases from V and 1 base from J, with 4 bases between. The CDR3 has 12 residues. The CDR3 protein is CASSVSQETQYF. The CDR3 nucleotides read TGTGCCAGCAGTGTCAGCCAAGAGACCCAGTACTTC.

A remark on this clone: The limits of the CDR3 on the DNA are not certain, so only TCRdb's listed CDR3 is given. This chain joins TRBV25-1 and TRBJ2-2. The CDR3 has 14 residues if both end residues are counted. CDR1 MGHDK and CDR2 SYGVNS come from the germline V gene. The CDR3 loop reads CASSEGRPPGSCFF.

The chain recombines TRBV7-2 with TRBJ2-7; TRBD2 matches 10 bases. CDR1 SGHTA and CDR2 FQGNSA come from the germline V gene. The V gene end was trimmed by 0 bases and the J gene end by 3 bases; junction bases not matched to a gene: 2. The CDR3 length is 15 residues. Written as DNA, the CDR3 is TGTGCCAGCAGCTTAGCAAGCGGGGGGGTCTACGAGCAGTACTTC. Protein sequence: CASSLASGGVYEQYF.